This T cell receptor (beta chain) was profiled in a study of early T cells in non-severe SARS-CoV-2 infection. Whole-study context: Alpha and beta chains were unpaired, from unsorted whole-blood bulk RNA. Whole-study findings and limits: VDJdb matching favored anti-spike CD8 responses, missing private and CD4 specificities.

This clonotype was observed at least ten times. What it recognizes is unknown. Researchers attached unique molecular identifiers to individual cDNA molecules. A single record per CDR3 protein comes from TCRdb applying MiXCR to the 5' RACE reads. The sample records tens of thousands of distinct CDR3 sequences, 15% being singletons. The sequenced sample was whole blood. This receptor was identified in an adult who was a healthcare worker with PCR-confirmed SARS-CoV-2 infection or an uninfected control (not recorded which).

CDR3 DNA sequence: TGTGCCAGCAGTTACAGGGTCCGGAGCACAGATACGCAGTATTTT. It specifies CASSYRVRSTDTQYF. The rearrangement joins TRBV6-1 to TRBJ2-3; possible D gene TRBD1, 6 bases. The CDR3 is made up of 15 amino acids. V was shortened by 5 bases and J by 0 bases, with 12 bases between the two germline ends. From germline, CDR1 is MNHNS and CDR2 SASEGT.